The rows below give T cell receptor beta chains drawn from one sample of a study of technical replicates of blood from a handful of donors. Assay used: immunoSEQ multiplex PCR; TCRdb lists only in-frame clones, some missing. The top ten hold 0.35% to 0.45% of the sample, which has under 85,000 clones, 85% to 95% seen once. Sequencing used T cells isolated from PBMCs. The receptors were sampled from a human donor in good health. Each CDR3 is given with its conserved first and last residue. Each record gives: D gene, V gene, J gene, clone size, CDR3 DNA, CDR3 protein. D genes are given only for firm matches. Clone size is shown for a subset of rows, as once, few, many or a class of expanded clone.

D gene: TRBD1
V gene: TRBV7-9
J gene: TRBJ1-4
clone size: NA
CDR3 DNA: TGTGCAGGGGGCCGGGTCAGGGCTAATGAAAAACTGTTTTTT
CDR3 protein: CAGGRVRANEKLFF

D gene: NA
V gene: TRBV19
J gene: TRBJ2-3
clone size: NA
CDR3 DNA: TGTGCCAGTAATGCGGGGGCCCCAGATACGCAGTATTTT
CDR3 protein: CASNAGAPDTQYF

D gene: NA
V gene: TRBV5-1
J gene: TRBJ2-1
clone size: once
CDR3 DNA: TGCGCCAGCAGCACAAACAGGGTTCCTGGCAATGAGCAGTTCTTC
CDR3 protein: CASSTNRVPGNEQFF

D gene: NA
V gene: TRBV2
J gene: TRBJ2-5
clone size: NA
CDR3 DNA: TGTGCCAGCAGTGAAGAATCCCGGGTGAGCGGACAAGAGACCCAGTACTTC
CDR3 protein: CASSEESRVSGQETQYF

D gene: NA
V gene: TRBV2
J gene: TRBJ2-7
clone size: NA
CDR3 DNA: TGTGCCAGCAGTCTACGGGACACCGAGACCTACGAGCAGTACTTC
CDR3 protein: CASSLRDTETYEQYF

D gene: TRBD2
V gene: TRBV5-1
J gene: TRBJ2-1
clone size: NA
CDR3 DNA: TGCGCCAGCAGCTCATCAGCGGGAGTGTGGAATGAGCAGTTCTTC
CDR3 protein: CASSSSAGVWNEQFF

D gene: TRBD1
V gene: TRBV18
J gene: TRBJ2-1
clone size: NA
CDR3 DNA: TGTGCCAGCTCGCTCGGGACAGGGATATCCAATGAGCAGTTCTTC
CDR3 protein: CASSLGTGISNEQFF

D gene: NA
V gene: TRBV27
J gene: TRBJ1-5
clone size: NA
CDR3 DNA: TGTGTCAAAATTGCCGGTGGAGTCTATCAGCCCCAGCATTTT
CDR3 protein: CVKIAGGVYQPQHF

D gene: TRBD2
V gene: TRBV2
J gene: TRBJ2-4
clone size: few
CDR3 DNA: TGTGCCAGCAGCGAAAGGCTAGCGGGAGCTGCGGTGGCCAAAAACATTCAGTACTTC
CDR3 protein: CASSERLAGAAVAKNIQYF

D gene: TRBD1
V gene: TRBV6-5
J gene: TRBJ1-5
clone size: NA
CDR3 DNA: TGTGCCAGCGGGACAGGTCCAAGTCAGCCCCAGCATTTT
CDR3 protein: CASGTGPSQPQHF

D gene: TRBD1
V gene: TRBV28
J gene: TRBJ2-7
clone size: NA
CDR3 DNA: TGTGCCAGCAGTTTGACAGGGTTCTACGAGCAGTACTTC
CDR3 protein: CASSLTGFYEQYF

D gene: TRBD1
V gene: TRBV2
J gene: TRBJ2-7
clone size: NA
CDR3 DNA: TGTGCCAGCAGTTACGGACAGGGCTACGAGCAGTACTTC
CDR3 protein: CASSYGQGYEQYF

D gene: TRBD1
V gene: TRBV6-4
J gene: TRBJ1-1
clone size: NA
CDR3 DNA: TGTGCCAGCAGTGACTACAGGGGCACTGAAGCTTTCTTT
CDR3 protein: CASSDYRGTEAFF

D gene: NA
V gene: TRBV5-1
J gene: TRBJ2-7
clone size: NA
CDR3 DNA: TGCGCCAGCAGCTTCGACAGGCCAAGCTCCTACGAGCAGTACTTC
CDR3 protein: CASSFDRPSSYEQYF

D gene: TRBD2
V gene: TRBV29-1
J gene: TRBJ2-1
clone size: NA
CDR3 DNA: TGCAGCGTTGTTCTAGCGGATACCTACAATGAGCAGTTCTTC
CDR3 protein: CSVVLADTYNEQFF

D gene: TRBD2
V gene: TRBV6-5
J gene: TRBJ2-1
clone size: NA
CDR3 DNA: TGTGCCACCCACCTAGCGGGAAATGAGCAGTTCTTC
CDR3 protein: CATHLAGNEQFF

D gene: TRBD1
V gene: TRBV2
J gene: TRBJ1-5
clone size: NA
CDR3 DNA: TGTGCCAGCAGTCCGGGACAGGGAAATCAGCCCCAGCATTTT
CDR3 protein: CASSPGQGNQPQHF